Listed here are 12 T cell receptor beta chains from one sample, sequenced in a study of T cell responses to AZD1222 COVID-19 vaccine. Clones were sequenced by immunoSEQ multiplex PCR, and TCRdb holds only the in-frame ones, with some missing. This table has 120,000 or so clones, about 90% appearing once. The sequences come from peripheral blood, collected on day 0 of AZD1222 vaccination. The receptors come from an adult in good health.

The rearrangement links TRBV19 to TRBJ2-7, with D uncertain. V lost 5 bases and J lost 4, with 12 bases in between. The CDR3 contains 13 residues. Germline CDR1 LNHDA, CDR2 SQIVND (reference sequence). In DNA form, the CDR3 reads TGTGCCAGTAGTGTCCCTGGAAAATACGAGCAGTACTTC. Its translation is CASSVPGKYEQYF.

This chain links TRBV7-8 with TRBJ1-5; D gene ambiguous. The CDR3 totals 15 residues. V shed 0 bases and J shed 4 bases, with 10 bases lying between them. Germline CDR1 and CDR2: SGHVS and FQNEAQ. The CDR3 sequence is CASSLASGKNQPQHF. As DNA, the CDR3 is TGTGCCAGCAGCTTAGCTAGTGGGAAAAATCAGCCCCAGCATTTT.

The chain couples TRBV5-1 to TRBJ2-1; 7 positions match TRBD2. From germline, CDR1 is SGHRS and CDR2 YFSETQ. The CDR3 consists of 16 residues. The junction had 3 bases not matched to a gene; V was cut back by 0 bases and J by 0 bases. CDR3 amino acids: CASSLAGGTSYNEQFF. The CDR3, as DNA: TGCGCCAGCAGCTTGGCCGGGGGGACCTCCTACAATGAGCAGTTCTTC. The whole variable domain, filled in from reference TRBV5-1 and TRBJ2-1, reads KAGVTQTPRYLIKTRGQQVTLSCSPISGHRSVSWYQQTPGQGLQFLFEYFSETQRNKGNFPGRFSGRQFSNSRSEMNVSTLELGDSALYLCASSLAGGTSYNEQFFGPGTRLTVL.

The V gene is TRBV5-6, the J gene TRBJ1-2, with D possibly TRBD1 on 6 matching bases. CDR1 is SGHDT and CDR2 is YYEEEE in the germline V gene. Trimming stripped 1 base from V and 7 bases from J, with 14 bases between. This CDR3 region has 14 residues. CDR3 protein: CASSLPRGASGYTF. The CDR3, as DNA: TGTGCCAGCAGCTTGCCCCGGGGGGCGAGTGGCTACACCTTC.

The J gene is TRBJ1-5, the V gene TRBV21-1; the D call of TRBD1 is as the table states it, not checked on the DNA. TRBV21-1 is a pseudogene. The CDR3 totals 14 residues. For the CDR3, the DNA is TGTGCCAGCAGGACAGACAGGGACAGTCAGCCCCAGCATTTT. As protein: CASRTDRDSQPQHF.

The V and J genes are TRBV6-5 and TRBJ1-5; TRBD1 is a possible D gene (5 bases). Trimming removed 6 bases at V and 3 bases at J, with 12 bases between. The CDR3 runs 14 residues. From germline, CDR1 is MNHEY and CDR2 SVGAGI. CDR3 loop: CASSALGDNQPQHF. As DNA, the CDR3 is TGTGCCAGCAGCGCCTTAGGGGACAATCAGCCCCAGCATTTT.

The chain combines TRBV18 with TRBJ2-5; 12 nucleotides line up with TRBD2. The germline V gene has CDR1 KGHSH and CDR2 LQKENI. Trimming removed 5 bases from V and 2 bases from J; junction bases left unmatched: 6. The CDR3 is 16 amino acids. This CDR3 reads CASSTRTSGAQETQYF. For the CDR3, the DNA is TGTGCCAGCTCAACCAGGACTAGCGGGGCACAAGAGACCCAGTACTTC.

This clone has just one count. The V call is TRBV5-4, the J call TRBJ2-2; 15 nucleotides match TRBD2. Germline CDR1 is SGHNT and CDR2 is YYREEE (reference sequence). This CDR3 is 15 amino acids long. Trimming removed 4 bases from V and 7 bases from J; junction bases left unmatched: 2. As DNA, the CDR3 is TGTGCCAGCAGCGGACTAGCGGGAGGGGGCGGGGAGCTGTTTTTT. Protein: CASSGLAGGGGELFF.

The rearrangement joins TRBV28 to TRBJ2-3; TRBD1 might be the D (5 bases). Germline CDR1 reads MDHEN; CDR2 reads SYDVKM. V was cut by 3 bases and J by 6 bases, with 13 bases left in between. There are 14 residues in the CDR3. For the CDR3, the DNA is TGTGCCAGCAGTTTGGACAACAAGGGGGATACGCAGTATTTT. Translation: CASSLDNKGDTQYF.

The CDR3 DNA follows: TGTGCCAGCAGTTACTCGAGCTGGGTCAAGAACAATGAGCAGTTCTTC. Translating it yields CASSYSSWVKNNEQFF. The V and J genes are TRBV28 and TRBJ2-1; no firm D call. The CDR3 length is 16 residues. The V end lost 4 bases, the J end lost 5 bases, and 18 bases lay between the germline ends. The germline V gene encodes CDR1 MDHEN and CDR2 SYDVKM.

This sequence joins TRBV1 and TRBJ1-5. TRBV1 is labeled a pseudogene. The CDR3 covers 18 residues. DNA for the CDR3: TGCACCAGCAGCCAAGTGGGGGGCCGTAGATGTGGCAATCAGCCCCAGCATTTT. Its protein product is CTSSQVGGRRCGNQPQHF.

The gene calls are TRBV5-1 and TRBJ2-1, with TRBD2 identical over 14 bases. This CDR3 has 16 amino acids. CDR1 and CDR2 (germline): SGHRS, YFSETQ. The ends lost 0 bases at V and 6 bases at J; junction bases unmatched: 2. CDR3 loop: CASSLETSGGANEQFF. The CDR3 coding sequence is TGCGCCAGCAGCTTGGAGACTAGCGGGGGGGCCAATGAGCAGTTCTTC.